The 20 T cell receptor beta chains presented below share a single source sample, sequenced in a study of cytomegalovirus exposure and HLA in healthy donors. The method was immunoSEQ multiplex PCR; TCRdb's version includes in-frame clones alone and lacks a portion of them. The sample lists about 250,000 clones, about 90% occurring once. The specimen sequenced was PBMCs. These receptors all come from a man younger than 35 in good health and CMV-seropositive.

The V and J genes are TRBV6-6 and TRBJ2-7, with D unclear. V lost 3 bases and J lost 6, with 15 bases in between. The CDR3 runs 14 residues. Germline loops: CDR1 MNHNY, CDR2 SVGAGI (reference sequence). The CDR3 region has the DNA TGTGCCAGCAGTTATGATGTACGGAGCCCCGAGCAGTACTTC. Translated, it gives CASSYDVRSPEQYF.

The rearrangement uses TRBV27 and TRBJ2-1; 7 bases match TRBD2. Trimming cost V 0 bases and J 0 bases; bases outside gene matches: 5. CDR1 and CDR2 (germline): MNHEY, SMNVEV (reference sequence). The CDR3 runs to 17 residues. The CDR3 nucleotides are TGTGCCAGCAGTTTATCGATAGGGGACTACTCCTACAATGAGCAGTTCTTC. It yields the protein CASSLSIGDYSYNEQFF.

This clone occurred once. The chain uses TRBV10-1 and TRBJ2-3, with TRBD2 identical over 9 bases. The germline V gene encodes CDR1 WNHNN and CDR2 SYGVQD (reference sequence). Germline trimming cut 8 bases from V and 4 bases from J; bases unmatched to any gene: 4. CDR3 length equals 13 residues. CDR3 in amino acids: CASSGLAPDTQYF. The CDR3 DNA reads as TGCGCCAGCTCCGGACTAGCGCCAGATACGCAGTATTTT.

The chain carries TRBV28 and TRBJ2-7, with 9 bases matching TRBD1. Germline V gives CDR1 MDHEN, CDR2 SYDVKM. This CDR3 region has 12 residues. The CDR3 nucleotides are TGTGCACACCAGGGACAGGGCTACGAGCAGTACTTC. Translated: CAHQGQGYEQYF.

The J gene is TRBJ2-7, the V gene TRBV6-5; D remains unclear. Per germline, CDR1 MNHEY and CDR2 SVGAGI. The CDR3 loop spans 13 amino acids. Trimming shortened V by 0 bases and J by 5 bases, and 8 bases separated the two germline ends. CDR3 region: CASSYSRSNEQYF. Here the CDR3 DNA reads TGTGCCAGCAGTTACTCTAGGTCAAACGAGCAGTACTTC.

This clone appeared once. This chain joins TRBV27 and TRBJ1-1; D remains unclear. The length of the CDR3 is 14 residues. V lost 1 base and J 0 bases, leaving 6 bases between the germline ends. Germline V gene data show CDR1 as MNHEY and CDR2 as SMNVEV (reference sequence). The DNA of the CDR3 is TGTGCCAGCAGTTTATTGGCTTTGAACACTGAAGCTTTCTTT. Amino acids: CASSLLALNTEAFF.

The sample holds one count of this clone. The rearrangement links TRBV28 to TRBJ2-2, with D possibly TRBD2 on 5 matching bases. The CDR3 runs 15 residues. Germline CDR1 reads MDHEN; CDR2 reads SYDVKM. V lost 6 bases and J lost 1, with 12 bases in between. CDR3 in amino acids: CASRSPDLNTGELFF. DNA for the CDR3: TGTGCCAGCAGGTCACCGGACTTGAACACCGGGGAGCTGTTTTTT.

The chain is built from TRBV2 and TRBJ1-5; no firm D call. There are 13 residues in the CDR3. Germline CDR1 and CDR2: SNHLY and FYNNEI. Between the trimmed V and J ends, which lost 3 bases and 6 bases, there was a span of 9 bases. CDR3 residues: CASSDEVSQPQHF. The CDR3 bases are TGTGCCAGCAGTGATGAGGTGAGTCAGCCCCAGCATTTT.

The rearrangement uses TRBV7-9 and TRBJ1-2; maybe TRBD1 (5 bases). The CDR3 length is 15 residues. The V end lost 0 bases, the J end lost 8 bases, and 16 bases lay between the germline ends. Per germline, CDR1 SEHNR and CDR2 FQNEAQ (reference sequence). The CDR3 reads CASSLARAGPLGYTF. In nucleotides, the CDR3 is TGTGCCAGCAGCTTAGCGCGGGCAGGGCCCCTGGGCTACACCTTC.

The V and J genes are TRBV2 and TRBJ1-2, with D possibly matching TRBD1 (5 bases). The V end lost 7 bases, the J end lost 5 bases, and 8 bases lay between the germline ends. There are 11 residues in the CDR3. Germline V lookup: CDR1 SNHLY, CDR2 FYNNEI. The CDR3 nucleotides are TGTGCCAGCACGCAGGGATATGGCTACACCTTC. Its protein product is CASTQGYGYTF.

The chain combines TRBV5-1 with TRBJ1-5, with 7 bases matching TRBD1. Looked up from germline, CDR1 is SGHRS and CDR2 is YFSETQ. There are 15 residues in the CDR3. V trimming: 4 bases; J trimming: 1 base; junction bases outside the gene matches: 5. CDR3 loop: CASSDRVWSNQPQHF. The CDR3 coding sequence is TGCGCCAGCAGCGACAGGGTATGGAGCAATCAGCCCCAGCATTTT.

The V gene is TRBV5-1, the J gene TRBJ2-1; D perhaps matches TRBD2 (6 bases). The germline gives CDR1 SGHRS, CDR2 YFSETQ. V was pared by 1 base and J by 4 bases, with 12 bases between. The CDR3 length is 15 residues. DNA for the CDR3: TGCGCCAGCAGCTTGCTCGGGACTTTTTACAATGAGCAGTTCTTC. It codes for CASSLLGTFYNEQFF.

Of note for this clone: Other nucleotide sequences in the sample specify the same CDR3. The chain employs TRBV29-1 and TRBJ2-7, with D perhaps matching TRBD1 or TRBD2 (5 bases each). The V end was cut by 7 bases, the J end by 2 bases, with 12 bases between. Germline-derived CDR1 and CDR2 are SQVTM and ANQGSEA. The CDR3 extends over 12 amino acids. The CDR3: CSAGTGTYEQYF. CDR3 in DNA: TGCAGCGCCGGGACGGGGACCTACGAGCAGTACTTC.

This sequence joins TRBV18 and TRBJ1-1, with D perhaps matching TRBD1 (6 bases). CDR1 and CDR2 (germline): KGHSH, LQKENI. CDR3 length equals 14 residues. V lost 4 bases and J 4 bases, leaving 13 bases between the germline ends. Here the CDR3 reads CASSQGRGGTEAFF. The CDR3 DNA sequence: TGTGCCAGCTCACAGGGAAGGGGGGGCACTGAAGCTTTCTTT.

CDR3 amino acids: CSVEGSGNQPQHF. The DNA for the CDR3 is TGCAGCGTTGAAGGTTCAGGGAATCAGCCCCAGCATTTT. The chain employs TRBV29-1 and TRBJ1-5, with D tentatively TRBD1 (5 bases). There are 13 residues in the CDR3. CDR1 and CDR2 from the germline V gene are SQVTM and ANQGSEA. With 1 base removed from V and 4 bases from J, the gap between germline ends came to 8 bases.

CDR3 in amino acids: CASSESRTGLETQYF. The CDR3, as DNA: TGTGCCAGCAGTGAATCCCGGACAGGGCTGGAGACCCAGTACTTC. The V and J genes are TRBV2 and TRBJ2-5, with 8 bases lining up with TRBD1. This CDR3 is built from 15 residues. Unmatched junction bases numbered 7, after V lost 2 bases and J lost 5 bases. The germline gives CDR1 SNHLY, CDR2 FYNNEI.

V is TRBV7-2 and J is TRBJ2-1; D perhaps matches TRBD1 (6 bases). CDR3 length: 13 residues. Germline CDR1 SGHTA, CDR2 FQGNSA. The V gene lost 5 bases and the J gene lost 3 bases, with 8 bases spanning the gap. CDR3: CASSLGHYNEQFF. The CDR3 DNA reads TGTGCCAGCAGCCTGGGACACTACAATGAGCAGTTCTTC. Filled out from reference TRBV7-2 and TRBJ2-1, the complete variable domain reads GAGVSQSPSNKVTEKGKDVELRCDPISGHTALYWYRQSLGQGLEFLIYFQGNSAPDKSGLPSDRFSAERTGGSVSTLTIQRTQQEDSAVYLCASSLGHYNEQFFGPGTRLTVL.

This clone was recorded only once. CDR3 loop: CASSQDLFSDTQYF. CDR3 in DNA: TGTGCCAGCAGCCAAGATCTCTTTTCAGATACGCAGTATTTT. This chain links TRBV14 with TRBJ2-3; D unresolved. V lost 0 bases and J 4 bases, leaving 8 bases between the germline ends. Germline V lookup: CDR1 SGHDN, CDR2 FVKESK. The CDR3 is 14 residues long. Using reference TRBV14 and TRBJ2-3 for the parts outside the CDR3, the full variable domain is EAGVTQFPSHSVIEKGQTVTLRCDPISGHDNLYWYRRVMGKEIKFLLHFVKESKQDESGMPNNRFLAERTGGTYSTLKVQPAELEDSGVYFCASSQDLFSDTQYFGPGTRLTVL.

The V gene is TRBV7-8, the J gene TRBJ2-3, with D perhaps matching TRBD2 (5 bases). Germline V gives CDR1 SGHVS, CDR2 FQNEAQ. The CDR3 has 15 amino acids. V lost 5 bases, J lost 0 bases, and 12 bases lay in between. The CDR3 here is CASSRGRTSTDTQYF. Written as DNA, the CDR3 is TGTGCCAGCAGCCGGGGTAGGACTAGCACAGATACGCAGTATTTT. Supplemented by reference TRBV7-8 and TRBJ2-3, the full variable domain reads GAGVSQSPRYKVAKRGQDVALRCDPISGHVSLFWYQQALGQGPEFLTYFQNEAQLDKSGLPSDRFFAERPEGSVSTLKIQRTQQEDSAVYLCASSRGRTSTDTQYFGPGTRLTVL.

The V gene is TRBV11-2, the J gene TRBJ1-1; weak D call: TRBD1 (5 bases). The length of the CDR3 is 14 residues. Germline-derived CDR1 and CDR2 are SGHAT and FQNNGV. Trimming left V 5 bases short and J 5 bases short, with 15 bases between. CDR3 in amino acids: CASSRLIEGTEAFF. CDR3 DNA: TGTGCCAGCAGCCGACTTATTGAGGGGACTGAAGCTTTCTTT.